The entry below gives a single T cell receptor (beta chain) sequence along with its context. Its specificity is unknown. The germline gives CDR1 SGHVS, CDR2 FQNEAQ. V shed 0 bases and J 4 bases; nucleotides not matched to a gene: 8. The CDR3 has 16 amino acids. The data belong to a study of cytomegalovirus exposure and HLA in healthy donors. Study-wide results and limits: Researchers counted around 160 TCR beta chains as cytomegalovirus-associated. Productive rates of about 87% or about 30% were seen for most TCR beta V segments in an earlier analysis.

The PCR was carried out with 60 Vbeta primers and 13 Jbeta primers. The method was immunoSEQ multiplex PCR; TCRdb's version includes in-frame clones alone and lacks a portion of them. The sample lists approximately 140,000 clones, roughly 69% occurring once. Samples came from healthy bone marrow donors. The V call is TRBV7-8, the J call TRBJ2-7; 8 bases are a match to TRBD2. The sequence derives from a human donor in good health. Sequenced input: PBMCs. The CDR3 is CASSLARTGGVYEQYF. The CDR3 bases are TGTGCCAGCAGCTTAGCGCGCACCGGGGGGGTATACGAGCAGTACTTC.